This T cell receptor beta chain was recovered during a study of Graves' ophthalmopathy and Graves' hyperthyroidism. The CDR3 runs 13 residues. Trimming at V came to 3 bases and at J to 5 bases, leaving 3 bases not matched to a gene. Germline V CDR1 and CDR2: SGHRS, YFSETQ. Points from the study as a whole: For separating ophthalmopathy from stable hyperthyroidism, a 13-signature model gave 85% to 90% sensitivity and roughly 78% specificity.

Uncontrolled infections, pregnancy, lactation or other autoimmune diseases led to patient exclusion. Reliance was placed on clinical symptoms, serum thyroxine, TRAb, thyroid ultrasound and orbital computed tomography for diagnosis. PBMCs were isolated from a 10 ml sample of fresh peripheral blood. RNA transcripts were the template, and TCR beta CDR3 regions were amplified from them. RT-PCR with HTBI primers came first, then second-round multiplex PCR. TCRdb itself ran the multiplex PCR reads through MiXCR, one entry per CDR3 protein. The sample has about 620,000 distinct CDR3 sequences, about 24% seen once; the top ten hold around 6.5%. This clonotype was detected only a few times. Its antigen is not identified.

This sequence joins TRBV5-1 and TRBJ2-7; 9 bases fit TRBD1. This clonotype was obtained from a woman in her late teens or twenties with stable Graves' hyperthyroidism. Some clones in this sample may be carry-over from other donors' samples. Sequencing was performed on peripheral blood. The CDR3 nucleotides read TGCGCCAGCAGCTGGACAGGGGTAAACGAGCAGTACTTC. Translated: CASSWTGVNEQYF.